The entry that follows covers one T cell receptor (beta chain) sequence. What it recognizes is unknown. Profiled with immunoSEQ multiplex PCR; TCRdb holds only in-frame clones, not every one. The table lists hundreds of thousands of clones, roughly 89% of them singletons. The data were taken from a study of Ad26.COV2.S vaccination and SARS-CoV-2 variants. For the study at large: Recipients of Ad26.COV2.S got it intramuscularly, once or twice 56 days apart.

Sample treatment: 15 to 20 received Ad26.COV2.S at low or high dose, single or two shots; several received placebo; per-sample allocation not given. Following the first vaccine or placebo injection, samples were taken on day 63. Boston supplied an adult donor aged 18-55 years. V trimming: 5 bases; J trimming: 3 bases; junction bases outside the gene matches: 8. Germline V lookup: CDR1 KGHDR, CDR2 SFDVKD. The CDR3 length is 15 residues. Findings of the study overall: Analyses of TCR breadth and depth may have underestimated total T cell responses.

The specimen was peripheral blood, collected in a trial of Ad26.COV2.S vaccine versus placebo. The sequence was collected from a person between 18 and 60 years old who received the Ad26.COV2.S COVID-19 vaccine or a placebo. The chain employs TRBV24-1 and TRBJ2-5; 7 bases line up with TRBD1. The CDR3: CATSGSTGAEETQYF. The CDR3 DNA is TGTGCCACCAGTGGGTCAACAGGGGCCGAAGAGACCCAGTACTTC.